The next 26 T cell receptor beta chains were all read from a single sample in a study of CD8 T cells in ankylosing spondylitis (dated by TCRdb to about 2017). Library creation used 5' RACE. Reads for this sample came from an Illumina HiSeq 2500. TCRdb reran the public reads through fastp at Q25 and MiXCR, keeping productive beta chains. Every CDR3 protein is listed once, alongside the most common genes and DNA of its rows. This sample comprises 200,000 to 250,000 distinct CDR3 sequences, about 11% of them detected only once. Clones ranked in the top ten supply 6% to 8% of the sample. Material for sequencing was blood, either unsorted or a sorted T cell fraction (not recorded which). Receptor source: a male donor with ankylosing spondylitis or in good health (not recorded which).

This clonotype was picked up many times. The V and J genes are TRBV12-3 or TRBV12-4 and TRBJ2-3; D call uncertain. The CDR3 length is 13 residues. Trimming left V 3 bases short and J 5 bases short, with 9 bases between. CDR3 coding DNA: TGTGCCAGCAGTTTTACGACCCAAGATACGCAGTATTTT. Its protein product is CASSFTTQDTQYF.

This clonotype was seen once. The junction differs from germline at one of its ends, possibly a read error. The chain employs TRBV20-1 and TRBJ2-1; 9 positions match TRBD1. The CDR3 has 17 residues. Germline loops: CDR1 DFQATT, CDR2 SNEGSKA (reference sequence). Written as DNA, the CDR3 is TGCAGCGCTATAGACCCTTCGGGACAGGGAAACCTCACTGAGCAGTTCTTC. This encodes CSAIDPSGQGNLTEQFF.

This clonotype was seen ten or more times. The V and J genes are TRBV20-1 and TRBJ2-5, with 12 bases matching TRBD2. Germline loops: CDR1 DFQATT, CDR2 SNEGSKA (reference sequence). There are 15 residues in the CDR3. With V trimmed by 4 bases and J by 5 bases, 8 bases remained unmatched. The CDR3 bases are TGCAGTGCTAAGGCTAGCGGGAGGGTTACGGAGACCCAGTACTTC. Translating gives CSAKASGRVTETQYF.

The table lists this clonotype with many counts. V and J are TRBV20-1 and TRBJ2-3; 8 bases agree with TRBD1. J lost 4 bases, V lost 6 bases, and 3 bases had no gene match. The CDR3 extends over 12 amino acids. Germline CDR1 reads DFQATT; CDR2 reads SNEGSKA (reference sequence). The CDR3 region is CSAPDRADTQYF. In DNA form, the CDR3 reads TGCAGTGCCCCGGACAGGGCAGATACGCAGTATTTT.

This clonotype was observed a few times. The chain joins TRBV2 to TRBJ2-1; D not resolved. Germline V gene lookup returns CDR1 SNHLY and CDR2 FYNNEI. The V end was cut by 4 bases, the J end by 7 bases, with 5 bases between. This CDR3 region has 11 residues. This chain's CDR3 is CASSVWNEQFF. Written as DNA, the CDR3 is TGTGCCAGCAGTGTCTGGAATGAGCAGTTCTTC.

As concerns this clonotype: One end of the junction does not line up with germline, which may come from a read error. The chain combines TRBV20-1 with TRBJ2-5, with 7 bases aligning to TRBD2. The CDR3 consists of 14 residues. Per germline, CDR1 DFQATT and CDR2 SNEGSKA (reference sequence). In nucleotides, the CDR3 is TGCAGTTTTACTAGCGAGGCTACCCAAGAGACCCAATACTTC. Its translation is CSFTSEATQETQYF.

This clonotype was observed at least ten times. The gene calls are TRBV5-1 and TRBJ2-2; TRBD2 aligns across 7 bases. The CDR3 is 18 residues long. V dropped 2 bases and J dropped 6; count of bases not matched to a gene: 16. CDR1 and CDR2 (germline): SGHRS, YFSETQ. The CDR3 bases are TGCGCCAGCAGCTTCCGTACTCCCTCGGGACTATCACCCGGGGAGCTGTTTTTT. This translates into CASSFRTPSGLSPGELFF.

This clonotype was detected ten times or more. In DNA, the CDR3 is TGCGCCAGCCGACATCAGGGGTCCTACGAGCAGTACTTC. It specifies CASRHQGSYEQYF. The chain couples TRBV5-1 to TRBJ2-7; tentatively, D is TRBD1 (6 bases). The germline V gene has CDR1 SGHRS and CDR2 YFSETQ. The CDR3 extends over 13 amino acids. V was trimmed by 7 bases and J by 1 base, leaving 12 bases between them.

At least ten counts were recorded for this clonotype. V gene TRBV20-1 combines with J gene TRBJ2-3; TRBD2 agrees at 13 bases. Germline V gene data show CDR1 as DFQATT and CDR2 as SNEGSKA (reference sequence). V lost 3 bases to trimming and J lost 2 bases; unmatched junction nucleotides: 2. The CDR3 consists of 15 residues. The DNA of the CDR3 is TGCAGTGCTAGGGGACTAGCGGGGACCACAGATACGCAGTATTTT. It translates to CSARGLAGTTDTQYF.

This clonotype was found a few times. V and J are TRBV10-2 and TRBJ2-1, with TRBD2 identical over 8 bases. The CDR3 extends over 18 amino acids. The germline V gene has CDR1 WSHSY and CDR2 SAAADI. With V trimmed by 2 bases and J by 0 bases, 9 bases remained unmatched. CDR3 residues: CASSETSGDLSSYNEQFF. Here the CDR3 DNA reads TGCGCCAGCAGTGAGACTAGCGGAGACCTTAGCTCCTACAATGAGCAGTTCTTC.

This clonotype was seen many times. This rearrangement joins TRBV12-3 or TRBV12-4 to TRBJ2-3; 8 bases are a match to TRBD2. The length of the CDR3 is 13 residues. The junction had 1 base not matched to a gene; V was cut back by 7 bases and J by 1 base. The CDR3 DNA follows: TGTGCCAGCAAAGCGGGGGGCACAGATACGCAGTATTTT. Protein product: CASKAGGTDTQYF.

This clonotype was seen ten or more times. DNA of the CDR3: TGCGCCAGCAGCTACAGGGGTTTGGGGAACACTGAAGCTTTCTTT. Translating gives CASSYRGLGNTEAFF. V is TRBV5-1 and J is TRBJ1-1; 7 bases line up with TRBD1. With 3 bases clipped from V and 1 base from J, the junction kept 6 bases outside the gene matches. The CDR3 covers 15 residues. The germline CDR1 and CDR2 sequences are SGHRS and YFSETQ.

There are many counts of this clonotype. A junction boundary mismatches the germline segment, possibly from a read error. CDR3 residues: CASGGGSTEAFF. The CDR3 bases are TGCGCCAGCGGCGGGGGCTCCACTGAAGCCTTCTTT. V is TRBV5-1 and J is TRBJ1-1, with a tentative D call TRBD1 (6 bases). CDR1 is SGHRS and CDR2 is YFSETQ in the germline V gene. CDR3 length: 12 amino acids.

This clonotype was counted ten times or more. With a much larger clone just one base away, this may be a read error. The V and J genes are TRBV11-1 and TRBJ2-5; 8 positions agree with TRBD1. The germline V gene has CDR1 SGHAT and CDR2 FQDESV (reference sequence). This CDR3 is 13 amino acids long. Losses at the gene ends were 5 bases for V and 2 bases for J; bases not matched to a gene: 1. The CDR3 DNA follows: TGTGCCAGCAGCCACAGGGGGCAAGAGACCCAGTACTTC. This translates into CASSHRGQETQYF. The whole variable domain, remainder taken from reference TRBV11-1 and TRBJ2-5, is EAEVAQSPRYKITEKSQAVAFWCDPISGHATLYWYRQILGQGPELLVQFQDESVVDDSQLPKDRFSAERLKGVDSTLKIQPAELGDSAMYLCASSHRGQETQYFGPGTRLLVL.

This clonotype was detected many times. The CDR3 sequence is CASSAARGRIEAFF. In DNA, the CDR3 is TGTGCCAGCAGTGCGGCCCGGGGACGGATTGAAGCTTTCTTT. This sequence joins TRBV6-1 and TRBJ1-1, with TRBD1 as a possible D gene (5 bases). Trimming shortened V by 4 bases and J by 7 bases, and 16 bases separated the two germline ends. From germline, CDR1 is MNHNS and CDR2 SASEGT. The CDR3 loop spans 14 amino acids.

The sample holds many counts of this clonotype. The CDR3 DNA reads TGCGCCAGCAGCTTGCGGACGGGGGGGGGCTACAATGAGCAGTTCTTC. The encoded protein is CASSLRTGGGYNEQFF. The V gene is TRBV5-1, the J gene TRBJ2-1; 8 nucleotides line up with TRBD2. This CDR3 comprises 16 residues. CDR1 and CDR2 (germline): SGHRS, YFSETQ. The ends lost 1 base at V and 3 bases at J; junction bases unmatched: 6.

This chain uses TRBV28 with TRBJ1-4; D might be TRBD1 (5 bases). The CDR3 extends over 15 amino acids. The germline gives CDR1 MDHEN, CDR2 SYDVKM. With 7 bases removed from V and 1 base from J, the gap between germline ends came to 13 bases. The CDR3 loop is CASTVPGGTNEKLFF. The CDR3 nucleotides are TGTGCCAGCACCGTCCCCGGGGGAACTAATGAAAAACTGTTTTTT.

This clonotype was observed many times. The CDR3 loop is CSARDQAGLANEQFF. CDR3 nucleotides: TGCAGTGCTAGAGATCAGGCGGGATTGGCAAATGAGCAGTTCTTC. The V gene is TRBV20-1, the J gene TRBJ2-1; perhaps TRBD2 as D (6 bases). V lost 0 bases, J lost 7 bases, and 16 bases lay in between. The CDR3 length is 15 residues. The germline V gene encodes CDR1 DFQATT and CDR2 SNEGSKA (reference sequence).

This clonotype was recorded at least ten times. This sequence joins TRBV25-1 and TRBJ1-2; D is possibly TRBD1 (5 bases). The V gene's germline CDR1 is MGHDK and CDR2 SYGVNS. The CDR3 extends over 13 amino acids. V lost 6 bases, J lost 7 bases, and 15 bases lay in between. The DNA for the CDR3 is TGTGCCAGCAGCACCCAGGGTTCTTTTGGCTACACCTTC. Translation: CASSTQGSFGYTF.

In its sample, this clonotype was seen many times. This sequence joins TRBV12-3 or TRBV12-4 and TRBJ2-1, with a tentative D call TRBD1 (6 bases). V dropped 8 bases and J dropped 1 base, with 15 bases sitting between them. The CDR3 is 15 amino acids. CDR3 in DNA: TGTGCCAGCGGTCAGGACAGCGCGTCCTACAATGAGCAGTTCTTC. Translating gives CASGQDSASYNEQFF.

This clonotype has just a few counts. This rearrangement joins TRBV5-1 to TRBJ2-2; 9 nucleotides align to TRBD2. Unmatched junction bases numbered 4, after V lost 4 bases and J lost 0 bases. CDR1 is SGHRS and CDR2 is YFSETQ in the germline V gene. The CDR3 has 16 residues. DNA for the CDR3: TGCGCCAGCAGCCGCGAGCGGGGGGCGAACACCGGGGAGCTGTTTTTT. Its protein product is CASSRERGANTGELFF.

Ten or more counts support this clonotype. This chain uses TRBV25-1 with TRBJ2-5, with D unresolved. Trimming took 3 bases from V and 2 from J, leaving 10 bases between them. The CDR3 runs to 14 residues. The germline gives CDR1 MGHDK, CDR2 SYGVNS. The CDR3 DNA reads TGTGCCAGCAGTGAGTCGACTTTGCAAGAGACCCAGTACTTC. Its protein product is CASSESTLQETQYF.

In this sample, this clonotype turned up many times. This chain uses TRBV20-1 with TRBJ2-1, with a tentative D call TRBD2 (5 bases). Trimming took 6 bases from V and 4 from J, leaving 19 bases between them. The CDR3 has 15 amino acids. From germline, CDR1 is DFQATT and CDR2 SNEGSKA (reference sequence). The CDR3 spells CSAPPQDLGYNEQFF. CDR3 nucleotide sequence: TGCAGTGCCCCGCCGCAGGACTTGGGATACAATGAGCAGTTCTTC.

This clonotype appeared many times. The V gene is TRBV5-1, the J gene TRBJ2-3; weak D call: TRBD1 (9 bases). Germline assignment: CDR1 SGHRS and CDR2 YFSETQ. Trimming removed 4 bases from V and 15 bases from J, with 18 bases in between. The CDR3 has 12 amino acids. CDR3 DNA sequence: TGCGCCAGCAGCCCGGGGGGGACAGGGTCATATTTT. It yields the protein CASSPGGTGSYF.

This chain connects TRBV6-1 to TRBJ2-7; 10 bases are a match to TRBD2. After removal of 6 bases from V and 4 bases from J, the junction contained 12 bases not matched to a gene. The CDR3 spans 16 residues. Germline V CDR1 and CDR2: MNHNS, SASEGT. The CDR3: CASSIGSPGLAYEQYF. The CDR3 nucleotides read TGTGCCAGCAGCATCGGGTCTCCGGGACTAGCGTACGAGCAGTACTTC.

CDR3 sequence reads: CASSLDILAKNIQYF. The DNA for the CDR3 is TGCGCCAGCAGCCTGGACATCCTAGCCAAAAACATTCAGTACTTC. This chain joins TRBV5-1 and TRBJ2-4; TRBD1 might be the D (5 bases). The germline gives CDR1 SGHRS, CDR2 YFSETQ. This CDR3 contains 15 residues. V dropped 4 bases and J dropped 0 bases, with 11 bases sitting between them.